The 28 T cell receptor beta chains in this list originate from one sample, sequenced in a study of graft-versus-host responses after intestinal transplantation. For these receptors, no antigen is known. Method: immunoSEQ multiplex PCR; TCRdb's copy keeps in-frame clones and lacks some. The data contain about 70,000 clones, 80% to 95% of them singletons. Sample: unstimulated CD8+ T cells sorted from spleen or lymph node cells, taken before intestinal transplant. The receptor set was obtained from a human donor who received an intestinal transplant.

Only a few counts were recorded for this clone. The chain couples TRBV10-2 to TRBJ1-6; D gene ambiguous. With 8 bases removed from V and 9 bases from J, the gap between germline ends came to 11 bases. CDR1 WSHSY and CDR2 SAAADI come from the germline V gene. This CDR3 spans 12 amino acids. The CDR3 region is CASGGFGSPLHF. DNA for the CDR3: TGCGCCAGCGGCGGGTTCGGTTCACCCCTCCACTTT.

The rearrangement links TRBV2 to TRBJ1-6; possibly TRBD1 for D (6 bases). CDR3 size: 15 residues. Germline lookup yields CDR1 SNHLY and CDR2 FYNNEI. V was shortened by 11 bases and J by 11 bases, with 25 bases between the two germline ends. The CDR3 DNA reads as TGTGCCCGACAGTCTATAGGGGGTACGGAGCCACCCCTCCACTTT. This sequence encodes CARQSIGGTEPPLHF.

The chain links TRBV28 to TRBJ2-3; a possible D gene is TRBD1 (6 bases). V lost 2 bases, J lost 0 bases, and 12 bases lay in between. CDR3 length: 16 residues. The germline gives CDR1 MDHEN, CDR2 SYDVKM. The CDR3 is CASSLKGVFSTDTQYF. CDR3 nucleotides: TGTGCCAGCAGTTTAAAGGGGGTTTTTAGCACAGATACGCAGTATTTT.

This sequence joins TRBV5-4 and TRBJ1-6; a weak D match, TRBD1 (5 bases). Trimming took off 5 bases at V and 9 bases at J, with 12 bases between the two ends. In germline, CDR1 is SGHNT, CDR2 YYREEE (reference sequence). The CDR3 loop spans 13 amino acids. CDR3 sequence: CASRPQGPSPLHF. CDR3 sequence (DNA): TGTGCCAGCAGGCCCCAGGGTCCTTCACCCCTCCACTTT. The complete variable domain, with remaining parts taken from reference TRBV5-4 and TRBJ1-6, reads ETGVTQSPTHLIKTRGQQVTLRCSSQSGHNTVSWYQQALGQGPQFIFQYYREEENGRGNFPPRFSGLQFPNYSSELNVNALELDDSALYLCASRPQGPSPLHFGNGTRLTVT.

The rearrangement uses TRBV6-4 and TRBJ2-3; 7 bases align to TRBD2. The CDR3 sequence is 16 residues long. Per germline, CDR1 MRHNA and CDR2 SNTAGT. V trimming: 6 bases; J trimming: 4 bases; junction bases outside the gene matches: 13. The CDR3 reads CASSQYGAGEADTQYF. In nucleotides, the CDR3 is TGTGCCAGCAGCCAATATGGCGCGGGGGAGGCAGATACGCAGTATTTT.

The rearrangement joins TRBV9 to TRBJ2-7; TRBD1 matches 12 bases. V shed 3 bases and J 6 bases; nucleotides not matched to a gene: 1. This CDR3 is built from 13 residues. From germline, CDR1 is SGDLS and CDR2 YYNGEE. For the CDR3, the DNA is TGTGCCAGCAGCGGGGACAGGGGGCGCGAGCAGTACTTC. Translation gives CASSGDRGREQYF.

The chain is built from TRBV6-1 and TRBJ1-6, with D perhaps matching TRBD1 (5 bases). There are 12 residues in the CDR3. CDR1 MNHNS and CDR2 SASEGT come from the germline V gene. V lost 7 bases and J lost 8, with 9 bases in between. CDR3 protein: CASNLQDSPLHF. CDR3 nucleotides: TGTGCCAGCAACCTACAGGATTCACCCCTCCACTTT.

The chain has TRBV2 and TRBJ2-1; TRBD2 matches 12 bases. Trimming cost V 6 bases and J 9 bases; bases outside gene matches: 6. Germline CDR1 reads SNHLY; CDR2 reads FYNNEI. This CDR3 region has 14 residues. CDR3 region: CASRPSGGATEQFF. For the CDR3, the DNA is TGTGCCAGCAGACCTAGCGGGGGGGCCACTGAGCAGTTCTTC.

The CDR3 here is CASTPTGVTYEQYF. The CDR3 DNA is TGTGCCAGCACCCCGACAGGGGTTACCTACGAGCAGTACTTC. V gene TRBV2 combines with J gene TRBJ2-7, with 8 bases that match TRBD1. This CDR3 is 14 amino acids long. The V gene end was trimmed by 7 bases and the J gene end by 2 bases; junction bases not matched to a gene: 7. The germline CDR1 and CDR2 sequences are SNHLY and FYNNEI.

Note on this clone: The junction and the germline gene differ at one end; a read error may be behind it. This chain connects TRBV6-6 to TRBJ2-1; D ambiguous. The CDR3 length is 11 residues. Germline assignment: CDR1 MNHNY and CDR2 SVGAGI (reference sequence). The CDR3 bases are TGTGCCAGCAGTCCGACTGGAGAGCCGTTCTTC. It encodes CASSPTGEPFF.

The rearrangement links TRBV7-9 to TRBJ1-4; possible D gene TRBD1, 6 bases. Deletions cut 1 base from V and 0 bases from J, with 12 bases between. CDR1 and CDR2 from the germline V gene are SEHNR and FQNEAQ (reference sequence). The CDR3 covers 17 residues. The CDR3 DNA reads TGTGCCAGCAGCTTAGTGGGGGCGGACGCAACTAATGAAAAACTGTTTTTT. Translated: CASSLVGADATNEKLFF.

The chain links TRBV29-1 to TRBJ2-2; 7 bases match TRBD1. The CDR3 covers 14 residues. The V segment lost 4 bases and the J segment 5 bases; nucleotides outside the gene matches: 7. The V gene's germline CDR1 is SQVTM and CDR2 ANQGSEA. The CDR3 sequence: CSVVTGPMTGELFF. The DNA for the CDR3 is TGCAGCGTTGTGACAGGGCCCATGACCGGGGAGCTGTTTTTT.

The chain uses TRBV13 and TRBJ2-7, with D possibly matching TRBD2 (7 bases). In germline, CDR1 is PRHDT, CDR2 FYEKMQ (reference sequence). V was clipped by 5 bases and J by 7 bases, with 21 bases between them. The CDR3 contains 15 residues. In DNA, the CDR3 is TGTGCCAGCAGCCAGGAGATGGGGGGGCGTCGGGAGCAGTACTTC. Amino acid sequence: CASSQEMGGRREQYF.

The chain couples TRBV2 to TRBJ2-5; perhaps TRBD1 as D (5 bases). This CDR3 comprises 13 residues. Trimming removed 1 base from V and 5 bases from J, with 8 bases in between. Germline loops: CDR1 SNHLY, CDR2 FYNNEI. DNA of the CDR3: TGTGCCAGCAGTGAAGGGGGCTGGGAGACCCAGTACTTC. Amino acid sequence: CASSEGGWETQYF.

The genes are TRBV7-8 and TRBJ2-7; 9 bases fit TRBD1. Germline CDR1 is SGHVS and CDR2 is FQNEAQ. The CDR3 has 15 amino acids. V trimming: 2 bases; J trimming: 3 bases; junction bases outside the gene matches: 5. The CDR3 DNA reads as TGTGCCAGCAGCTTAAGGGGACAGGGATACTACGAGCAGTACTTC. Translated, it gives CASSLRGQGYYEQYF.

This clone was picked up a small number of times. The J gene is TRBJ2-5, the V gene TRBV5-8, with 7 nucleotides matching TRBD2. The CDR3 has 14 amino acids. V shed 6 bases and J 1 base; nucleotides not matched to a gene: 6. Germline CDR1 is SGHTS and CDR2 is YDEGEE. CDR3 residues: CASTLLAIQETQYF. DNA of the CDR3: TGTGCCAGCACCCTACTAGCGATCCAAGAGACCCAGTACTTC.

The chain is built from TRBV27 and TRBJ2-5; 7 bases are shared with TRBD1. The J call may be wrong; the DNA end is better matched by TRBJ2-7. The CDR3 is 13 amino acids. CDR1 and CDR2 from the germline V gene are MNHEY and SMNVEV (reference sequence). The CDR3 here is CASSLWDSSEQYF. CDR3 nucleotide sequence: TGTGCCAGCAGTTTATGGGACAGCTCCGAGCAGTACTTC.

This clone appeared a single time. J is TRBJ2-7 and V is TRBV2; D gene ambiguous. Germline V gene sequence: CDR1 SNHLY, CDR2 FYNNEI. This CDR3 is 10 amino acids long. The V end lost 2 bases, the J end lost 6 bases, and 2 bases lay between the germline ends. The CDR3 region has the DNA TGTGCCAGCAGTGAACTCGAGCAGTACTTC. This translates into CASSELEQYF.

This chain uses TRBV4-1 with TRBJ1-4; D unclear. Deletions cut 2 bases from V and 7 bases from J, with 17 bases between. Germline V gene data show CDR1 as MGHRA and CDR2 as YSYEKL. There are 16 residues in the CDR3. The CDR3 nucleotides are TGCGCCAGCAGCCAAACCATGTCAGGACTTGGTGAAAAACTGTTTTTT. Its protein product is CASSQTMSGLGEKLFF.

The chain carries TRBV9 and TRBJ2-7; D possibly corresponds to TRBD1 (7 bases). The CDR3 extends over 14 amino acids. Trimming took off 4 bases at V and 4 bases at J, with 15 bases between the two ends. Per germline, CDR1 SGDLS and CDR2 YYNGEE. Here the CDR3 DNA reads TGTGCCAGCAGCCCAGGGGGGACAGATTACGAGCAGTACTTC. This translates into CASSPGGTDYEQYF.

The chain employs TRBV6-5 and TRBJ2-7, with 10 bases matching TRBD1. The V gene end was trimmed by 5 bases and the J gene end by 7 bases; junction bases not matched to a gene: 11. The V gene's germline CDR1 is MNHEY and CDR2 SVGAGI. CDR3 length: 15 residues. The chain's CDR3 is CASSAWTGGVDEQYF. The CDR3 DNA reads TGTGCCAGCAGTGCCTGGACAGGGGGGGTTGATGAGCAGTACTTC.

This chain links TRBV7-6 with TRBJ2-7; 8 positions match TRBD1. J gave up 2 bases and V 8 bases, and 11 bases lay outside the gene matches. The CDR3 contains 15 residues. Germline lookup yields CDR1 SGHVS and CDR2 FNYEAQ. The DNA for the CDR3 is TGTGCCAGCGGACCTTCGGACAGGGACCCCTACGAGCAGTACTTC. Translated, it gives CASGPSDRDPYEQYF.

The chain is built from TRBV11-2 and TRBJ2-7; 8 positions agree with TRBD1. J lost 1 base, V lost 5 bases, and 10 bases had no gene match. Germline V gene lookup returns CDR1 SGHAT and CDR2 FQNNGV. The CDR3 consists of 16 residues. CDR3 region: CASSPGQGEFSYEQYF. CDR3 nucleotide sequence: TGTGCCAGCAGCCCCGGACAGGGAGAATTTTCCTACGAGCAGTACTTC.

This chain uses TRBV2 with TRBJ1-2; TRBD1 matches 7 bases. This CDR3 is 14 amino acids long. J lost 5 bases, V lost 4 bases, and 7 bases had no gene match. Germline values: CDR1 SNHLY, CDR2 FYNNEI. CDR3: CASSAPGQSYGYTF. The CDR3 coding sequence is TGTGCCAGCAGTGCTCCGGGACAGAGTTATGGCTACACCTTC. Combining the CDR3 with reference TRBV2 and TRBJ1-2 gives the whole variable domain EPEVTQTPSHQVTQMGQEVILRCVPISNHLYFYWYRQILGQKVEFLVSFYNNEISEKSEIFDDQFSVERPDGSNFTLKIRSTKLEDSAMYFCASSAPGQSYGYTFGSGTRLTVV.

This clone counts as medium-sized. The J gene is TRBJ2-7, the V gene TRBV6-5; 7 positions agree with TRBD1. This CDR3 region has 14 residues. Per germline, CDR1 MNHEY and CDR2 SVGAGI. Germline trimming cut 2 bases from V and 3 bases from J; bases unmatched to any gene: 4. The CDR3 nucleotides read TGTGCCAGCAGTTACGCTCGGGACAGCTACGAGCAGTACTTC. Amino acid sequence: CASSYARDSYEQYF.

The chain employs TRBV11-2 and TRBJ1-1, with D perhaps matching TRBD1 (5 bases). Trimming took 5 bases from V and 4 from J, leaving 11 bases between them. Germline loops: CDR1 SGHAT, CDR2 FQNNGV. This CDR3 has 13 amino acids. The CDR3 loop reads CASSLGRGTEAFF. The CDR3 nucleotides are TGTGCCAGCAGCCTGGGGCGCGGCACTGAAGCTTTCTTT.

The chain uses TRBV29-1 and TRBJ1-1; TRBD1 might be the D (6 bases). V was clipped by 7 bases and J by 2 bases, with 14 bases between them. This CDR3 is 13 amino acids long. CDR1 and CDR2 (germline): SQVTM, ANQGSEA. CDR3 bases: TGCAGCGCCCAGGCAGGGGATAACACTGAAGCTTTCTTT. Protein product: CSAQAGDNTEAFF.

The chain couples TRBV10-2 to TRBJ1-1; D might be TRBD1 (5 bases). The germline gives CDR1 WSHSY, CDR2 SAAADI. V lost 3 bases and J 0 bases, leaving 14 bases between the germline ends. The CDR3 is 16 residues long. CDR3 amino acids: CASSEHQGGVNTEAFF. The CDR3 nucleotides are TGCGCCAGCAGTGAACATCAGGGAGGGGTGAACACTGAAGCTTTCTTT.